Listed here are 21 T cell receptor beta chains from one sample, sequenced in a study of patients and donors after allogeneic stem cell transplantation (dated by TCRdb to 2020 to 2021). The library was prepared using RT-PCR. Data came from a NextSeq 550. TCRdb reworked the public reads: Q25 trimming with fastp, MiXCR clone assembly, productive beta chains retained. Each entry is one CDR3 protein sequence, shown with its most common DNA and genes. This sample gives some 960,000 distinct CDR3 sequences in total; approximately 18% of them show up just once. In total, the top ten clones hold around 6% of the sample. The sample comprised blood, either unsorted or a sorted T cell fraction (not recorded which). The receptors derive from a human donor who was either an allogeneic HSCT recipient or a stem cell or donor lymphocyte infusion donor (not recorded which). It is not recorded whose cells these are; they may come from a transplant donor.

In this sample, this clonotype turned up a few times. The rearrangement links TRBV4-2 to TRBJ2-5; D remains ambiguous. Germline V gives CDR1 LGHNA, CDR2 YNFKEQ. The CDR3 contains 17 residues. The V end was cut by 0 bases, the J end by 1 base, with 15 bases between. The CDR3: CASSQDDRLKVQETQYF. The CDR3 DNA sequence: TGTGCCAGCAGCCAAGATGACCGGCTGAAAGTCCAAGAGACCCAGTACTTC.

Comments on this clonotype: Relative to the germline gene, one junction end is altered; a read error may explain this. This CDR3 is CASSPTWLASTDTQYF. CDR3 DNA: TGTGCTAGCAGCCCTACGTGGCTAGCGAGCACAGATACGCAGTATTTT. The V and J genes are TRBV7-7 and TRBJ2-3; maybe TRBD2 (6 bases). The CDR3 covers 16 residues. Germline CDR1 and CDR2: SSHAT and FNYEAQ (reference sequence).

This clonotype was seen a handful of times. V gene TRBV20-1 combines with J gene TRBJ2-1; D remains ambiguous. Trimming took 6 bases from V and 4 from J, leaving 16 bases between them. Germline lookup yields CDR1 DFQATT and CDR2 SNEGSKA (reference sequence). The CDR3 is 14 amino acids. This chain's CDR3 is CSAAVGSRYNEQFF. DNA for the CDR3: TGCAGTGCGGCCGTGGGCTCACGTTACAATGAGCAGTTCTTC.

This clonotype was counted a single time. The rearrangement uses TRBV7-9 and TRBJ2-7, with D possibly matching TRBD2 (5 bases). V lost 5 bases, J lost 4 bases, and 15 bases lay in between. Germline V gives CDR1 SEHNR, CDR2 FQNEAQ (reference sequence). The CDR3 extends over 14 amino acids. The DNA for the CDR3 is TGTGCCAGCAGCCCCGATGGGCCGGGATACGAGCAGTACTTC. As protein: CASSPDGPGYEQYF.

Many counts were recorded for this clonotype. This chain joins TRBV20-1 and TRBJ2-7; D is possibly TRBD2 (7 bases). The CDR3 length is 15 residues. Germline V CDR1 and CDR2: DFQATT, SNEGSKA (reference sequence). The germline V and J ends were trimmed by 5 bases and 7 bases, with 24 bases remaining between them. The CDR3 DNA follows: TGCAGTGCTTTAACCTTACAGGGAGGGTCGGGGGAGCAGTACTTC. The encoded protein is CSALTLQGGSGEQYF.

This clonotype was seen only a few times. The chain employs TRBV12-3 or TRBV12-4 and TRBJ1-2; possible D gene TRBD1, 6 bases. V gave up 4 bases and J gave up 2 bases, with 11 bases separating them. The CDR3 runs to 14 residues. CDR3 DNA sequence: TGTGCCAGCAGTTCAGGGACACCAAACTATGGCTACACCTTC. This gives the protein CASSSGTPNYGYTF.

This clonotype has only a few counts. The V gene is TRBV27, the J gene TRBJ2-5; 9 bases fit TRBD2. Germline CDR1 and CDR2: MNHEY and SMNVEV (reference sequence). V lost 2 bases and J lost 5; bases outside the gene matches: 6. The CDR3 loop spans 15 amino acids. CDR3 nucleotide sequence: TGTGCCAGCAGTTTAGCGGGAGGGCCGTCGGAGACCCAGTACTTC. Residues: CASSLAGGPSETQYF.

The chain has TRBV4-3 and TRBJ1-5; no clear D gene. The length of the CDR3 is 16 residues. Germline V CDR1 and CDR2: LGHNA, YSLEER. V was cut by 0 bases and J by 0 bases, with 9 bases left in between. The CDR3 nucleotides read TGCGCCAGCAGCCAAGATGCAGGCCTTAGCAATCAGCCCCAGCATTTT. As protein: CASSQDAGLSNQPQHF.

This sequence joins TRBV2 and TRBJ2-7; D ambiguous. This CDR3 is built from 11 residues. V gave up 8 bases and J gave up 2 bases, with 7 bases separating them. The V gene's germline CDR1 is SNHLY and CDR2 FYNNEI. CDR3: CASWAAYEQYF. In DNA, the CDR3 is TGTGCCAGCTGGGCGGCCTACGAGCAGTACTTC.

This clonotype was counted between two and nine times. V and J are TRBV12-3 or TRBV12-4 and TRBJ1-1, with 7 bases aligning to TRBD1. With 6 bases clipped from V and 2 bases from J, the junction kept 6 bases outside the gene matches. The CDR3 runs 14 residues. CDR3 DNA: TGTGCCAGCAGATCGTCAGGGGGTAACACTGAAGCTTTCTTT. Amino acids: CASRSSGGNTEAFF.

The chain employs TRBV6-5 and TRBJ1-2, with 8 bases aligning to TRBD1. V lost 3 bases and J lost 5; bases outside the gene matches: 8. The CDR3 is made up of 15 amino acids. The germline V gene has CDR1 MNHEY and CDR2 SVGAGI. CDR3 protein: CASSYGGDRRYGYTF. As DNA, the CDR3 is TGTGCCAGCAGTTATGGGGGGGACAGGAGATATGGCTACACCTTC.

This clonotype turned up a few times. The CDR3, as DNA: TGTGCCAGCAGCTTAGCGCGGGGTTTATCGGAAAAACTGTTTTTT. It specifies CASSLARGLSEKLFF. V gene TRBV7-2 combines with J gene TRBJ1-4; no definite D call. Germline loops: CDR1 SGHTA, CDR2 FQGNSA. Trimming stripped 0 bases from V and 8 bases from J, with 13 bases between. This CDR3 is 15 amino acids long.

A note on this clonotype: An end of the junction does not agree with germline; a read error may underlie this. The chain links TRBV20-1 to TRBJ2-7; 11 positions agree with TRBD2. The CDR3 loop spans 14 amino acids. Germline CDR1 and CDR2: DFQATT and SNEGSKA (reference sequence). This chain's CDR3 is CSTSALAGAYEQYF. The CDR3 nucleotides read TGCAGTACTAGCGCACTAGCGGGGGCCTACGAGCAGTACTTC.

This clonotype has ten or more counts. The chain carries TRBV12-3 or TRBV12-4 and TRBJ1-2; D unclear. The germline V and J ends were trimmed by 0 bases and 7 bases, with 9 bases remaining between them. The CDR3 is made up of 13 amino acids. The CDR3 here is CASSLAGGFGYTF. CDR3 nucleotide sequence: TGTGCCAGCAGTTTAGCAGGAGGGTTTGGCTACACCTTC.

This clonotype was picked up a small number of times. V usage is TRBV20-1 and J usage is TRBJ1-2; D is unclear. This CDR3 is 13 amino acids long. Trimming cost V 0 bases and J 6 bases, with 11 bases left between them. Germline V gives CDR1 DFQATT, CDR2 SNEGSKA (reference sequence). The CDR3, as DNA: TGCAGTGCTAGAGATCAGGCAGCCAATGGCTACACCTTC. Translation: CSARDQAANGYTF.

The CDR3: CASSPRDRGGTEAFF. The CDR3 nucleotides are TGTGCCAGCAGTCCAAGGGACAGGGGGGGGACTGAAGCTTTCTTT. The V call is TRBV12-3 or TRBV12-4, the J call TRBJ1-1, with TRBD1 matching over 11 bases. The ends lost 5 bases at V and 5 bases at J; junction bases unmatched: 7. The CDR3 sequence is 15 residues long.

This clonotype has only a few counts. The rearrangement links TRBV20-1 to TRBJ2-7; 9 positions agree with TRBD2. In germline, CDR1 is DFQATT, CDR2 SNEGSKA (reference sequence). The CDR3 is made up of 11 amino acids. The trim removed 5 bases at V and 7 bases at J, leaving 3 bases unmatched. In DNA form, the CDR3 reads TGCAGTGCTCGACTAGCGGAGGAGCAGTACTTC. This gives the protein CSARLAEEQYF.

This rearrangement joins TRBV20-1 to TRBJ1-5; D might be TRBD1 (5 bases). Germline CDR1 reads DFQATT; CDR2 reads SNEGSKA (reference sequence). This CDR3 has 17 residues. V lost 5 bases and J 4 bases, leaving 24 bases between the germline ends. CDR3 sequence reads: CSASGPHPGDGNQPQHF. DNA of the CDR3: TGCAGTGCTTCGGGGCCTCACCCCGGGGATGGAAATCAGCCCCAGCATTTT.

There are a few counts of this clonotype. V is TRBV5-6 and J is TRBJ1-6, with a possible D match to TRBD1 (5 bases). Germline CDR1 reads SGHDT; CDR2 reads YYEEEE. Trimming took 2 bases from V and 8 from J, leaving 26 bases between them. The CDR3 loop spans 19 amino acids. The CDR3 DNA reads as TGTGCCAGCAGCTTTGCCGGGACCTCTAACCAGAGAGGGGATTCACCCCTCCACTTT. It yields the protein CASSFAGTSNQRGDSPLHF.

The chain carries TRBV24-1 and TRBJ2-2; 7 bases line up with TRBD2. CDR1 is KGHDR, CDR2 SFDVKD, per germline. This CDR3 comprises 18 residues. V was clipped by 0 bases and J by 2 bases; unmatched bases: 8. The CDR3, as DNA: TGTGCCACCAGTGATTTGCGCGGGAGTCACCACAACACCGGGGAGCTGTTTTTT. This sequence encodes CATSDLRGSHHNTGELFF.

This clonotype was recorded a few times. The chain uses TRBV12-3 or TRBV12-4 and TRBJ2-2; the D is unclear. Trimming took 3 bases from V and 5 from J, leaving 16 bases between them. The CDR3 runs to 16 residues. CDR3 region: CASSLFGVRITGELFF. The DNA of the CDR3 is TGTGCCAGCAGTTTGTTTGGAGTGCGGATTACCGGGGAGCTGTTTTTT.